This passage covers 20 T cell receptor beta chains from one sample sequenced in a study of cytotoxic CD8 clonotypes in ibrutinib-treated CLL. Generated by immunoSEQ multiplex PCR, the TCRdb table keeps only in-frame clones and is missing some. The sample holds roughly 23,000 clones, approximately 77% seen once. Material: PBMCs, obtained before ibrutinib treatment. The receptors stem from a human donor with chronic lymphocytic leukemia.

This chain links TRBV5-5 with TRBJ1-1; D gene ambiguous. V shed 4 bases and J shed 1 base, with 2 bases lying between them. The CDR3 runs 11 residues. The germline V gene has CDR1 SGHKS and CDR2 YYEKEE (reference sequence). CDR3 bases: TGTGCCAGCAGCGCGAACACTGAAGCTTTCTTT. Translation gives CASSANTEAFF.

The chain uses TRBV2 and TRBJ1-3; the D gene is possibly TRBD1 (5 bases). The CDR3 consists of 16 residues. The germline V gene has CDR1 SNHLY and CDR2 FYNNEI. Trimming stripped 6 bases from V and 0 bases from J, with 15 bases between. The CDR3 protein is CASSASGTASGNTIYF. For the CDR3, the DNA is TGTGCCAGCAGCGCAAGCGGGACGGCCTCTGGAAACACCATATATTTT.

This clone has only one observation. The rearrangement links TRBV5-1 to TRBJ2-4; TRBD2 is a possible D gene (6 bases). Trimming left V 4 bases short and J 0 bases short, with 20 bases between. Germline V CDR1 and CDR2: SGHRS, YFSETQ. This CDR3 has 18 residues. Written as DNA, the CDR3 is TGCGCCAGCAGCGGGGGGACGGCAACTGAGCTAGCCAAAAACATTCAGTACTTC. Translated: CASSGGTATELAKNIQYF.

This chain connects TRBV2 to TRBJ1-6, with D hard to call. CDR1 and CDR2 from the germline V gene are SNHLY and FYNNEI. The CDR3 is 15 residues long. Trimming took 4 bases from V and 6 from J, leaving 13 bases between them. CDR3 sequence (DNA): TGTGCCAGCAGTGCCCAGTTCCCGGGTAATTCACCCCTCCACTTT. It yields the protein CASSAQFPGNSPLHF.

The chain couples TRBV6-5 to TRBJ1-6; D unclear. Trimming removed 6 bases at V and 0 bases at J, with 9 bases between. CDR1 is MNHEY, CDR2 SVGAGI, per germline. The CDR3 runs to 15 residues. The CDR3 loop is CASRTSSSYNSPLHF. For the CDR3, the DNA is TGTGCCAGCAGGACAAGTAGCTCCTATAATTCACCCCTCCACTTT.

The rearrangement links TRBV7-2 to TRBJ2-5, with 7 nucleotides matching TRBD2. This CDR3 has 16 amino acids. V shed 0 bases, J shed 4 bases, and the junction held 8 bases outside the gene matches. Germline CDR1 is SGHTA and CDR2 is FQGNSA. The chain's CDR3 is CASSLAGRERGETQYF. For the CDR3, the DNA is TGTGCCAGCAGCTTAGCCGGGCGGGAGAGGGGAGAGACCCAGTACTTC. The whole variable domain, remainder taken from reference TRBV7-2 and TRBJ2-5, is GAGVSQSPSNKVTEKGKDVELRCDPISGHTALYWYRQSLGQGLEFLIYFQGNSAPDKSGLPSDRFSAERTGGSVSTLTIQRTQQEDSAVYLCASSLAGRERGETQYFGPGTRLLVL.

The V and J genes are TRBV6-5 and TRBJ1-3, with D uncertain. The CDR3 is 13 amino acids. V was cut by 0 bases and J by 0 bases, with 0 bases left in between. CDR1 and CDR2 from the germline V gene are MNHEY and SVGAGI. The CDR3 protein is CASSYSSGNTIYF. The CDR3 DNA is TGTGCCAGCAGTTACTCCTCTGGAAACACCATATATTTT.

V is TRBV28 and J is TRBJ2-3; the match to TRBD2 covers 8 bases. CDR1 is MDHEN and CDR2 is SYDVKM in the germline V gene. With V trimmed by 11 bases and J by 0 bases, 13 bases remained unmatched. CDR3 length equals 16 residues. The CDR3, as DNA: TGTGCCTCCGTGGGCGGGAGGTTCGTTAGCACAGATACGCAGTATTTT. Translated, it gives CASVGGRFVSTDTQYF.

This clone has just a few counts. The V gene is TRBV19, the J gene TRBJ1-5; 9 positions match TRBD1. V was pared by 7 bases and J by 0 bases, with 10 bases of the junction left unmatched. In germline, CDR1 is LNHDA, CDR2 SQIVND (reference sequence). This CDR3 is 17 amino acids long. CDR3 in amino acids: CASTTGTGSYSNQPQHF. The CDR3 nucleotides read TGTGCCAGTACAACCGGGACAGGGAGCTATAGCAATCAGCCCCAGCATTTT.

The chain joins TRBV7-2 to TRBJ2-1, with D unresolved. CDR1 SGHTA and CDR2 FQGNSA come from the germline V gene. V was pared by 1 base and J by 5 bases, with 6 bases between. This CDR3 contains 13 residues. CDR3 residues: CASSLGPHNEQFF. The DNA for the CDR3 is TGTGCCAGCAGCTTAGGGCCCCACAATGAGCAGTTCTTC.

The chain carries TRBV7-2 and TRBJ2-3, with a possible D match to TRBD2 (5 bases). The V end was cut by 5 bases, the J end by 0 bases, with 9 bases between. Germline CDR1 reads SGHTA; CDR2 reads FQGNSA. CDR3 size: 14 residues. CDR3 protein: CASSERSSTDTQYF. DNA of the CDR3: TGTGCCAGCAGCGAGCGGTCTAGCACAGATACGCAGTATTTT.

The chain carries TRBV27 and TRBJ1-4; 7 bases line up with TRBD1. The CDR3 is 16 amino acids. The V segment lost 6 bases and the J segment 4 bases; nucleotides outside the gene matches: 11. CDR1 is MNHEY and CDR2 is SMNVEV in the germline V gene (reference sequence). The CDR3: CASSLRGTVVNEKLFF. The CDR3 DNA sequence: TGTGCCAGCAGCCTCCGAGGGACAGTAGTTAATGAAAAACTGTTTTTT.

The gene calls are TRBV4-3 and TRBJ1-1; D gene uncertain. Germline V gene data show CDR1 as LGHNA and CDR2 as YSLEER. The CDR3 spans 15 residues. V shed 0 bases and J shed 1 base, with 9 bases lying between them. The CDR3 DNA follows: TGCGCCAGCAGCCAAGATTTGTCAGGGAACACTGAAGCTTTCTTT. Translating it yields CASSQDLSGNTEAFF.

The chain links TRBV6-5 to TRBJ2-2; tentatively, D is TRBD2 (6 bases). In germline, CDR1 is MNHEY, CDR2 SVGAGI. V was clipped by 4 bases and J by 2 bases, with 8 bases between them. The CDR3 consists of 14 residues. The CDR3 DNA follows: TGTGCCAGCAGTTGGGACTCTAACACCGGGGAGCTGTTTTTT. Protein product: CASSWDSNTGELFF.

This clone was counted once. The rearrangement links TRBV9 to TRBJ1-3; 7 nucleotides line up with TRBD1. The CDR3 is 16 residues long. The junction had 7 bases not matched to a gene; V was cut back by 4 bases and J by 0 bases. Germline V lookup: CDR1 SGDLS, CDR2 YYNGEE. The CDR3, as DNA: TGTGCCAGCAGCCCTCAGGGGGGGACCTCTGGAAACACCATATATTTT. Protein sequence: CASSPQGGTSGNTIYF.

Only a few counts were recorded for this clone. The chain links TRBV2 to TRBJ1-2; 8 nucleotides agree with TRBD1. This CDR3 contains 14 residues. Germline V gives CDR1 SNHLY, CDR2 FYNNEI. V lost 6 bases to trimming and J lost 3 bases; unmatched junction nucleotides: 6. The CDR3 loop reads CASRATGADYGYTF. The CDR3 DNA reads TGTGCCAGCAGGGCGACAGGGGCTGACTATGGCTACACCTTC. Looking up the rest from reference TRBV2 and TRBJ1-2 gives the full variable domain: EPEVTQTPSHQVTQMGQEVILRCVPISNHLYFYWYRQILGQKVEFLVSFYNNEISEKSEIFDDQFSVERPDGSNFTLKIRSTKLEDSAMYFCASRATGADYGYTFGSGTRLTVV.

The rearrangement uses TRBV18 and TRBJ1-5; D is undetermined. Trimming took 5 bases from V and 3 from J, leaving 11 bases between them. The CDR3 extends over 14 amino acids. Germline V gene sequence: CDR1 KGHSH, CDR2 LQKENI. The chain's CDR3 is CASSYTADNQPQHF. The CDR3 DNA is TGTGCCAGCTCATACACAGCAGACAATCAGCCCCAGCATTTT.

This clone was detected a few times. The J gene is TRBJ1-4, the V gene TRBV21-1; the DNA was not compared with TRBD1, the D call given in the table. TRBV21-1 is tagged as a pseudogene. This CDR3 comprises 16 residues. CDR3 loop: CASRVRTGTGNEKLFF. CDR3 coding DNA: TGTGCCAGCAGGGTCAGAACCGGGACAGGGAATGAAAAACTGTTTTTT.

V and J are TRBV19 and TRBJ2-1; 9 positions agree with TRBD2. Looked up from germline, CDR1 is LNHDA and CDR2 is SQIVND (reference sequence). J gave up 6 bases and V 5 bases, and 5 bases lay outside the gene matches. This CDR3 comprises 14 residues. DNA of the CDR3: TGTGCCAGTAGTCCGAGACTAGCGGTCAATGAGCAGTTCTTC. Translating it yields CASSPRLAVNEQFF.

This clone was seen just once. The chain joins TRBV4-3 to TRBJ2-3; 10 nucleotides line up with TRBD2. The CDR3 contains 16 residues. Germline-derived CDR1 and CDR2 are LGHNA and YSLEER. V trimming: 0 bases; J trimming: 4 bases; junction bases outside the gene matches: 4. Here the CDR3 reads CASSQDGLAGADTQYF. The CDR3 coding sequence is TGCGCCAGCAGCCAAGACGGGCTAGCGGGAGCAGATACGCAGTATTTT.